This entry features one TCR beta chain sequence. No antigen is known for it. The V gene end was trimmed by 4 bases and the J gene end by 3 bases; junction bases not matched to a gene: 6. Germline CDR1 and CDR2: SGHRS and YFSETQ. The CDR3 is 15 residues long. The data derive from a study of cytomegalovirus exposure and HLA in healthy donors. Whole-study findings and limits: A later analysis showed HLA-associated TCR beta chains outstripping equally common others in clonal expansion. Within an earlier analysis, most TCR beta V segments proved productive either about 87% or about 30% of the time.

This PCR relied on a set of 60 Vbeta primers and 13 Jbeta primers. Assay: immunoSEQ multiplex PCR; the TCRdb copy retains only in-frame clones and omits some. The sample comprises about 130,000 clones, about 81% of which are singletons, and about 1.1% rests with the top ten. Sequenced material: PBMCs. This clonotype originated in a woman aged 30 to 39 in good health and CMV-seronegative. This sequence joins TRBV5-1 and TRBJ2-1, with 8 bases matching TRBD1. In nucleotides, the CDR3 is TGCGCCAGCAGCATTGGACAGGGCGTCTACAATGAGCAGTTCTTC. It codes for CASSIGQGVYNEQFF.